These 29 T cell receptor beta chains originate from one sample sequenced in a study of blood T cell repertoires in COVID-19. Data came from immunoSEQ multiplex PCR; TCRdb stores just in-frame clones and leaves some out. The sample includes 65,000 to 90,000 clones, 80% to 90% of them seen just once. The sample was peripheral blood. All receptors derive from a man aged 50-60 years with acute or convalescent COVID-19.

This clone was detected once. This sequence joins TRBV7-2 and TRBJ2-1; TRBD2 aligns across 12 bases. The CDR3 covers 15 residues. J gave up 7 bases and V 6 bases, and 7 bases lay outside the gene matches. Germline V lookup: CDR1 SGHTA, CDR2 FQGNSA. The CDR3 here is CASRPPGLAGNEQFF. The DNA for the CDR3 is TGTGCCAGCAGACCACCGGGACTAGCGGGTAATGAGCAGTTCTTC.

The chain uses TRBV7-9 and TRBJ1-1, with D tentatively TRBD1 (6 bases). The CDR3 has 14 residues. Trimming left V 5 bases short and J 6 bases short, with 16 bases between. Germline V gene lookup returns CDR1 SEHNR and CDR2 FQNEAQ (reference sequence). CDR3 region: CASSATGGASEAFF. In DNA, the CDR3 is TGTGCCAGCAGCGCGACAGGTGGGGCCTCTGAAGCTTTCTTT.

The table lists this clone with a count of one. The rearrangement joins TRBV9 to TRBJ2-6; 10 bases are shared with TRBD1. Germline assignment: CDR1 SGDLS and CDR2 YYNGEE. The CDR3 is made up of 20 amino acids. V lost 4 bases, J lost 3 bases, and 16 bases stayed unmatched. CDR3 sequence reads: CASSRTSGTGVNLGANVLTF. CDR3 in DNA: TGTGCCAGCAGCCGAACTTCCGGGACAGGGGTGAATCTTGGGGCCAACGTCCTGACTTTC.

The DNA of the CDR3 is TGTGCCATCAGTTGGACAGGGGGAAAATCTGGAAACACCATATATTTT. It specifies CAISWTGGKSGNTIYF. The V call is TRBV10-3, the J call TRBJ1-3; TRBD1 agrees at 10 bases. V trimming: 5 bases; J trimming: 1 base; junction bases outside the gene matches: 5. The CDR3 spans 16 residues. CDR1 and CDR2 from the germline V gene are ENHRY and SYGVKD.

This chain connects TRBV5-1 to TRBJ1-6, with D unclear. The V gene lost 0 bases and the J gene lost 9 bases, with 4 bases spanning the gap. This CDR3 comprises 12 residues. The germline V gene has CDR1 SGHRS and CDR2 YFSETQ. The CDR3 DNA reads TGCGCCAGCAGCTTGGGGGCTTCACCCCTCCACTTT. Its translation is CASSLGASPLHF.

The chain combines TRBV19 with TRBJ1-2; D remains unclear. CDR1 and CDR2 (germline): LNHDA, SQIVND (reference sequence). There are 15 residues in the CDR3. Trimming took 10 bases from V and 2 from J, leaving 20 bases between them. The CDR3 reads CATQPEADPNYGYTF. CDR3 nucleotides: TGTGCCACTCAACCGGAGGCAGACCCAAACTATGGCTACACCTTC.

This rearrangement joins TRBV30 to TRBJ2-7, with a tentative D call TRBD1 (6 bases). CDR1 and CDR2 from the germline V gene are GTSNPN and SVGIG (reference sequence). V gave up 4 bases and J gave up 1 base, with 8 bases separating them. This CDR3 spans 12 amino acids. CDR3 amino acids: CAWNRGSYEQYF. CDR3 DNA: TGTGCCTGGAATAGGGGGTCCTACGAGCAGTACTTC. Together with reference TRBV30 and TRBJ2-7, the CDR3 gives the full variable domain: SQTIHQWPATLVQPVGSPLSLECTVEGTSNPNLYWYRQAAGRGLQLLFYSVGIGQISSEVPQNLSASRPQDRQFILSSKKLLLSDSGFYLCAWNRGSYEQYFGPGTRLTVT.

The chain combines TRBV5-8 with TRBJ2-7; 9 bases are shared with TRBD2. Germline V gives CDR1 SGHTS, CDR2 YDEGEE. The V and J ends lost 1 base and 1 base, in that order; junction bases with no gene match: 6. The CDR3 runs to 16 residues. This CDR3 reads CASSLFGLAGSYEQYF. DNA for the CDR3: TGTGCCAGCAGCTTGTTTGGCCTAGCGGGATCCTACGAGCAGTACTTC.

The chain couples TRBV28 to TRBJ2-2, with D perhaps TRBD2 (6 bases). This CDR3 comprises 18 residues. The germline V gene has CDR1 MDHEN and CDR2 SYDVKM. Trimming left V 6 bases short and J 0 bases short, with 20 bases between. The CDR3 protein is CASRDNRGGDANTGELFF. The CDR3 DNA is TGTGCCAGCAGGGATAATCGCGGCGGGGATGCGAACACCGGGGAGCTGTTTTTT.

V and J are TRBV7-2 and TRBJ1-4; D possibly corresponds to TRBD1 (6 bases). V lost 5 bases and J 4 bases, leaving 14 bases between the germline ends. Per germline, CDR1 SGHTA and CDR2 FQGNSA. This CDR3 has 15 amino acids. The CDR3 loop reads CASSKGGGFNEKLFF. The DNA for the CDR3 is TGTGCCAGCAGCAAAGGGGGGGGATTTAATGAAAAACTGTTTTTT.

The J gene is TRBJ2-7, the V gene TRBV7-8; a weak D match, TRBD1 (6 bases). Germline assignment: CDR1 SGHVS and CDR2 FQNEAQ. Trimming pared 4 bases from V and 2 bases from J, leaving 9 bases between. There are 13 residues in the CDR3. CDR3 DNA sequence: TGTGCCAGCAGCTATGACAGGCCCTACGAGCAGTACGTC. Protein: CASSYDRPYEQYV.

The chain has TRBV18 and TRBJ1-1, with TRBD1 matching 7 bases. Trimming removed 5 bases from V and 4 bases from J; junction bases left unmatched: 10. CDR3 length: 15 amino acids. Germline loops: CDR1 KGHSH, CDR2 LQKENI. The CDR3 sequence is CASSETDRHGTEAFF. The CDR3 bases are TGTGCCAGCTCAGAAACGGACAGGCACGGCACTGAAGCTTTCTTT.

The chain employs TRBV19 and TRBJ1-2, with D possibly TRBD1 on 6 matching bases. Per germline, CDR1 LNHDA and CDR2 SQIVND (reference sequence). This CDR3 has 12 residues. With 5 bases removed from V and 4 bases from J, the gap between germline ends came to 8 bases. The CDR3 DNA is TGTGCCAGTAGTGACAGGTCCTATGGCTACACCTTC. It encodes CASSDRSYGYTF.

V and J are TRBV19 and TRBJ2-5; weak D call: TRBD1 (5 bases). The CDR3 loop spans 14 amino acids. V lost 3 bases and J 5 bases, leaving 13 bases between the germline ends. In germline, CDR1 is LNHDA, CDR2 SQIVND (reference sequence). The CDR3 loop reads CASSMVRGSETQYF. The DNA of the CDR3 is TGTGCCAGTAGTATGGTAAGGGGCTCGGAGACCCAGTACTTC.

V is TRBV4-2 and J is TRBJ1-4; D gene uncertain. The germline V gene has CDR1 LGHNA and CDR2 YNFKEQ. This CDR3 spans 14 amino acids. V dropped 1 base and J dropped 4 bases, with 7 bases sitting between them. The CDR3 coding sequence is TGTGCCAGCAGCCAAGTGGAGGATAATGAAAAACTGTTTTTT. Translation gives CASSQVEDNEKLFF.

This chain uses TRBV7-8 with TRBJ1-2, with TRBD1 identical over 8 bases. The junction had 13 bases not matched to a gene; V was cut back by 5 bases and J by 5 bases. Germline CDR1 SGHVS, CDR2 FQNEAQ. This CDR3 has 16 amino acids. CDR3 sequence reads: CASSPQALGTGYGYTF. The CDR3 DNA is TGTGCCAGCAGCCCACAAGCTCTAGGGACAGGTTATGGCTACACCTTC.

The chain has TRBV7-8 and TRBJ1-2, with 7 bases aligning to TRBD1. From germline, CDR1 is SGHVS and CDR2 FQNEAQ. J gave up 7 bases and V 5 bases, and 4 bases lay outside the gene matches. This CDR3 contains 12 residues. The CDR3 reads CASSQGGSGYTF. DNA for the CDR3: TGTGCCAGCAGCCAGGGGGGGAGTGGCTACACCTTC.

This clone showed up just once. The rearrangement links TRBV6-5 to TRBJ1-5; tentative D call: TRBD1 (5 bases). Deletions cut 8 bases from V and 9 bases from J, with 14 bases between. This CDR3 is built from 12 residues. CDR1 is MNHEY, CDR2 SVGAGI, per germline. In DNA form, the CDR3 reads TGTGCCAGCGCCGGGGGTTCGCGGCCCCAGCATTTT. Its translation: CASAGGSRPQHF.

The J gene is TRBJ2-1, the V gene TRBV2, with TRBD2 identical over 8 bases. The CDR3 has 19 residues. Germline CDR1 SNHLY, CDR2 FYNNEI. V lost 6 bases, J lost 0 bases, and 16 bases stayed unmatched. The CDR3 region is CASRSGTRSMGGSYNEQFF. CDR3 nucleotides: TGTGCCAGCAGGTCCGGGACTAGGTCCATGGGGGGCTCCTACAATGAGCAGTTCTTC.

The chain uses TRBV11-2 and TRBJ2-7; no reliable D call. CDR3 length: 15 amino acids. Germline CDR1 and CDR2: SGHAT and FQNNGV. Trimming removed 0 bases from V and 0 bases from J, with 9 bases in between. DNA for the CDR3: TGTGCCAGCAGCTTAGAATCCATCAGCTCCTACGAGCAGTACTTC. The encoded protein is CASSLESISSYEQYF. Full variable domain (missing parts from reference TRBV11-2 and TRBJ2-7): EAGVAQSPRYKIIEKRQSVAFWCNPISGHATLYWYQQILGQGPKLLIQFQNNGVVDDSQLPKDRFSAERLKGVDSTLKIQPAKLEDSAVYLCASSLESISSYEQYFGPGTRLTVT.

This rearrangement joins TRBV2 to TRBJ1-2; TRBD1 agrees at 9 bases. The CDR3 length is 14 residues. The V segment lost 7 bases and the J segment 6 bases; nucleotides outside the gene matches: 9. The germline V gene has CDR1 SNHLY and CDR2 FYNNEI. In nucleotides, the CDR3 is TGTGCCAGCAAGTTGACGACAGGGGGAGATGGCTACACCTTC. Its translation is CASKLTTGGDGYTF.

This chain links TRBV2 with TRBJ2-5, with 9 bases aligning to TRBD2. This CDR3 comprises 17 residues. V trimming: 3 bases; J trimming: 0 bases; junction bases outside the gene matches: 8. From germline, CDR1 is SNHLY and CDR2 FYNNEI. The CDR3 loop reads CASSEFVRGGDQETQYF. The CDR3 DNA sequence: TGTGCCAGCAGTGAGTTTGTGCGCGGGGGGGACCAAGAGACCCAGTACTTC.

This clone has only a few counts. This rearrangement joins TRBV5-4 to TRBJ1-3, with D uncertain. The CDR3 has 15 amino acids. Trimming stripped 1 base from V and 4 bases from J, with 12 bases between. Per the germline V gene, CDR1 is SGHNT and CDR2 is YYREEE (reference sequence). The CDR3 DNA follows: TGTGCCAGCAGCTTGAGAGGCGGGTCCGGAAACACCATATATTTT. Its protein is CASSLRGGSGNTIYF.

V gene TRBV5-5 combines with J gene TRBJ1-5, with D perhaps matching TRBD1 (6 bases). V lost 4 bases and J 0 bases, leaving 11 bases between the germline ends. The CDR3 is made up of 15 amino acids. Germline CDR1 reads SGHKS; CDR2 reads YYEKEE (reference sequence). Written as DNA, the CDR3 is TGTGCCAGCAGCACACAGGGATATAGCAATCAGCCCCAGCATTTT. Translated, it gives CASSTQGYSNQPQHF.

The chain recombines TRBV9 with TRBJ2-1; 7 positions match TRBD2. Germline assignment: CDR1 SGDLS and CDR2 YYNGEE. The V and J ends lost 0 bases and 4 bases, in that order; junction bases with no gene match: 4. This CDR3 comprises 15 residues. CDR3 residues: CASSVGVGGYNEQFF. CDR3 in DNA: TGTGCCAGCAGCGTAGGTGTCGGGGGGTACAATGAGCAGTTCTTC.

This sequence joins TRBV7-2 and TRBJ2-5; 13 positions match TRBD2. This CDR3 has 17 amino acids. Germline assignment: CDR1 SGHTA and CDR2 FQGNSA. Unmatched junction bases numbered 12, after V lost 5 bases and J lost 6 bases. The CDR3 DNA sequence: TGTGCCAGCAGCCTCACCGCGACTAGCGGGGGGCGAAAGACCCAGTACTTC. Translated: CASSLTATSGGRKTQYF.

This chain uses TRBV18 with TRBJ2-2; D uncertain. CDR1 and CDR2 from the germline V gene are KGHSH and LQKENI. The CDR3 has 12 residues. The V end lost 6 bases, the J end lost 3 bases, and 5 bases lay between the germline ends. The CDR3 nucleotides are TGTGCCAGCTCGTTCTACACCGGGGAGCTGTTTTTT. Protein product: CASSFYTGELFF. Based on the CDR3 plus reference TRBV18 and TRBJ2-2, the full variable domain is NAGVMQNPRHLVRRRGQEARLRCSPMKGHSHVYWYRQLPEEGLKFMVYLQKENIIDESGMPKERFSAEFPKEGPSILRIQQVVRGDSAAYFCASSFYTGELFFGEGSRLTVL.

The V call is TRBV5-6, the J call TRBJ1-5; D may be TRBD1 (6 bases). V lost 4 bases to trimming and J lost 6 bases, with 11 bases between them. The CDR3 loop spans 13 amino acids. The germline V gene encodes CDR1 SGHDT and CDR2 YYEEEE. CDR3 sequence reads: CASSLDSGQPQHF. Written as DNA, the CDR3 is TGTGCCAGCAGCCTGGACAGCGGTCAGCCCCAGCATTTT. Combining the CDR3 with reference TRBV5-6 and TRBJ1-5 gives the whole variable domain DAGVTQSPTHLIKTRGQQVTLRCSPKSGHDTVSWYQQALGQGPQFIFQYYEEEERQRGNFPDRFSGHQFPNYSSELNVNALLLGDSALYLCASSLDSGQPQHFGDGTRLSIL.

The genes are TRBV12-3 or TRBV12-4 and TRBJ2-1; D may be TRBD1 (5 bases). The CDR3 consists of 13 residues. V lost 7 bases and J 2 bases, leaving 9 bases between the germline ends. The DNA for the CDR3 is TGTGCCAGCAAGAGACAGACCTACAATGAGCAGTTCTTC. This codes for CASKRQTYNEQFF.